This T cell receptor (beta chain) stems from a study of blood T cell repertoires in COVID-19. Study in general: COVID-19 samples collected from the United States, Italy and Spain covered acute and convalescent phases. The cDNA or gDNA used as material had been derived from T cells, B-cell-depleted T cells, or PBMCs.

Authors' processing steps: Reference gene primer amplification gave estimated nucleated cell counts. Sequencing was performed with immunoSEQ multiplex PCR; in TCRdb, only in-frame clones are kept and a portion is missing. D and trimming were read from the DNA, whereas the V and J calls and clone size are those reported in that table. The data hold tens of thousands of clones, with nearly 90% observed a single time. CDR3 length: 11 residues. Trimming removed 11 bases at V and 3 bases at J, with 9 bases between. Germline V lookup: CDR1 LNHDA, CDR2 SQIVND (reference sequence). The origin of this receptor is a man in his fifties with active COVID-19. Sequenced: peripheral blood. The chain uses TRBV19 and TRBJ2-3; D call uncertain. The CDR3 bases are TGTGCCGCCGCTAGTACAGATACGCAGTATTTT. It translates to CAAASTDTQYF.